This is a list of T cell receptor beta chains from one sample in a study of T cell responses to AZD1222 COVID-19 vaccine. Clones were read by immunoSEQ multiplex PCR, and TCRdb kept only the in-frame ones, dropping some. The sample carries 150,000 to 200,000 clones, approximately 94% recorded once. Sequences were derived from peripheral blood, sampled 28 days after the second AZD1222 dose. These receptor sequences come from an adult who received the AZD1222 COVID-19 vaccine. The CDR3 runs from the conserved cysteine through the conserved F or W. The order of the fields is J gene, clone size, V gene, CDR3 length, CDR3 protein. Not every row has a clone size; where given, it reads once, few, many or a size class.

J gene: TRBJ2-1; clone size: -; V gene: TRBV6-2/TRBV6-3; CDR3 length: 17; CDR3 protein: CASSLYPPSTSYNEQFF
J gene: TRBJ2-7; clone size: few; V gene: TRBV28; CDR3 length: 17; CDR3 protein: CASSLNIQGGRSYEQYF
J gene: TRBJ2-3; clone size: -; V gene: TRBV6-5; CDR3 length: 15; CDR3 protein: CASSYSREWTDTQYF
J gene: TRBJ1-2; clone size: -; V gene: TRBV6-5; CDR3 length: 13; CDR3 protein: CASTSTDNYGYTF
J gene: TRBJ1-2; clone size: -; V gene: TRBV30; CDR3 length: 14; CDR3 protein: CAWSENPGSYGYTF
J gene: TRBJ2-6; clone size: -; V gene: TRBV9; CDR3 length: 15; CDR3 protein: CASSSQGGGANVLTF
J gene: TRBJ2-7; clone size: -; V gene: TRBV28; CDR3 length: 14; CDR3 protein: CASNGQKLTYEQYF
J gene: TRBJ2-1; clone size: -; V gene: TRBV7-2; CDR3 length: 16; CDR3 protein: CASSFRLAGGNDEQFF
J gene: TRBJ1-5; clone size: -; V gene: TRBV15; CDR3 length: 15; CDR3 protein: CATSRGPRAGQPQHF
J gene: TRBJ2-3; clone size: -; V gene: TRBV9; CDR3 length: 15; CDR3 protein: CASSRGLAETDTQYF
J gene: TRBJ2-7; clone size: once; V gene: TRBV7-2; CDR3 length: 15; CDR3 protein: CASSLGGQTSYEQYF
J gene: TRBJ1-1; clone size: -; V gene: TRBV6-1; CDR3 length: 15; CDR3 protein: CASSEVGTNLREAFF
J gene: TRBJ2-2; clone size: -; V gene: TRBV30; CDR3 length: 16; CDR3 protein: CAWSVLRGRGTGELFF
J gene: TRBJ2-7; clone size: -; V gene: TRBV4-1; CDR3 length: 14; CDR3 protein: CASSQDHPTYEQYF
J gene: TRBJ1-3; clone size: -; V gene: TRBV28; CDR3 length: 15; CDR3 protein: CASSLTDRRGNTIYF
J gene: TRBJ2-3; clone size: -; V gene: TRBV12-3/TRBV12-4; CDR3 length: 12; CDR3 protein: CASSLDWHTQYF
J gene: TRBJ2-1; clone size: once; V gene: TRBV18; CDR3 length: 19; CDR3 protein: CASSRGLAGGPGSYNEQFF
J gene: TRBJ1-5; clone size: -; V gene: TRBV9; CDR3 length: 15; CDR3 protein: CASSKGGGSNQPQHF
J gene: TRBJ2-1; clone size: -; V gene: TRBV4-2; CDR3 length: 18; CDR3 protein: CASSQDELAALGYNEQFF
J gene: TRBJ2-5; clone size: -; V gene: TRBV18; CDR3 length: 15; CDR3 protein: CASSPPQPSQETQYF
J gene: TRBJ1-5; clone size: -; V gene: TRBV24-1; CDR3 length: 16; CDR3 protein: CATSDFCDRVCQPQHF
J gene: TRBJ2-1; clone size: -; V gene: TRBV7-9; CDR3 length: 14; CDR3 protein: CASSLVTFYNEQFF
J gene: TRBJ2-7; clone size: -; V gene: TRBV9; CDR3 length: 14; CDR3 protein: CASSVSNGRTEQYF
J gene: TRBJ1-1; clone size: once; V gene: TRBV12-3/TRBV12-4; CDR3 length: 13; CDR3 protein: CASRGTGNTEAFF
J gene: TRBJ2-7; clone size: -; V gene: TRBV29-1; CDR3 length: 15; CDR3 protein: CSVGVPGELLYEQYF
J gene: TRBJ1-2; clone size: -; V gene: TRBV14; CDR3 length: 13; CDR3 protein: CASSRYQGYGYTF
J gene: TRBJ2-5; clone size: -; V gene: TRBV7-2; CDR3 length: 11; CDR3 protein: CASRDVGTQYF
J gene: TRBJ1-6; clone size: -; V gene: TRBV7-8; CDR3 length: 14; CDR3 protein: CASSLVQGNSPLHF
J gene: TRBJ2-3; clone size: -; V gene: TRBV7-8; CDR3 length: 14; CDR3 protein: CASSPRGGTDTQYF
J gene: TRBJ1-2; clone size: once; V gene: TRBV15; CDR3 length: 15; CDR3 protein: CATSRDQDRNYGYTF
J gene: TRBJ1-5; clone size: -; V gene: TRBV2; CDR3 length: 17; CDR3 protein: CASSEQMTLVGNQPQHF
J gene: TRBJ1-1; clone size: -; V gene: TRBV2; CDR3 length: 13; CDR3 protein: CASRGGSYTEAFF
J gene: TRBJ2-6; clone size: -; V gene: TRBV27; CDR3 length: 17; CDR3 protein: CASSLHGSSSGANVLTF
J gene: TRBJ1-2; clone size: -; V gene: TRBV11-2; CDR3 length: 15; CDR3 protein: CASSLMGTSNYGYTF
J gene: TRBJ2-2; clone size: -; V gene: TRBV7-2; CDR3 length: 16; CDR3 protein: CASSLLAGANTGELFF
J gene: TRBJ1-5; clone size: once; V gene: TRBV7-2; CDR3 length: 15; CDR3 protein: CASSLGGQGVKPQHF
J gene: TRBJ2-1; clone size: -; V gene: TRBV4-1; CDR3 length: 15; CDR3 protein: CASSQAGGGYNEQFF
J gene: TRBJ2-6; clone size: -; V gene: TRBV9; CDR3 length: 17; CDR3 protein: CASSVEVGATGANVLTF
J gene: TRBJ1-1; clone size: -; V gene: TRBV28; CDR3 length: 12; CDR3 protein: CASRSQVTEAFF
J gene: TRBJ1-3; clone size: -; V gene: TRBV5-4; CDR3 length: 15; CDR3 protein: CASSRGDREGNTIYF
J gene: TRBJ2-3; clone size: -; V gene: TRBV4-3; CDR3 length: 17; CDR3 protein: CASSQDLPGGQSDTQYF
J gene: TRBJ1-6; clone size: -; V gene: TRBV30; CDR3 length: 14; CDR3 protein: CAWTGTGWASPLHF
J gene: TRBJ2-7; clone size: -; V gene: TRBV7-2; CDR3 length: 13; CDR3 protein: CASSSPGFYEQYF
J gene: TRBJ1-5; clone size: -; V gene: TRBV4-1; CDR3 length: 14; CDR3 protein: CASSHVRINQPQHF
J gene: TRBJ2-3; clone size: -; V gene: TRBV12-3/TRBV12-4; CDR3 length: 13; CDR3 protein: CASRDGFTDTQYF
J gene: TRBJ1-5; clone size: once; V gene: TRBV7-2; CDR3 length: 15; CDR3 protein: CASSLVDSLNQPQHF
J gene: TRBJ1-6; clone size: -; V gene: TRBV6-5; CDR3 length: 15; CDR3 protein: CASSTSGTGHSPLHF
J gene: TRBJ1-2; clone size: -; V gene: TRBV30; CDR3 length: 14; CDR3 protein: CAWNIQTGGYGYTF
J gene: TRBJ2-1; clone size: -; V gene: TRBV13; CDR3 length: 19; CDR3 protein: CASSLRAFFSSGRENEQFF
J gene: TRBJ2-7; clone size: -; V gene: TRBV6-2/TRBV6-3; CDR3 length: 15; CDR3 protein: CASSSSTVGTYEQYF
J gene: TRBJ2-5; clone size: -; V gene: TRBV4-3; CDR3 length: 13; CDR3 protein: CASSPHFSETQYF
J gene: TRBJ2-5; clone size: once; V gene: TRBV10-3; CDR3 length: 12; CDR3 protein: CAISETMRPQYF
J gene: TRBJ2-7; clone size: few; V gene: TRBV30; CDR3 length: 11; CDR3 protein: CAHGRGYEQYF
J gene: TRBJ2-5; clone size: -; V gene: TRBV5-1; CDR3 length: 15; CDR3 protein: CASSLEGRETETQYF
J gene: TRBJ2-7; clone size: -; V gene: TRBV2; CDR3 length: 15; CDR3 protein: CASSELAGGPYEQYF
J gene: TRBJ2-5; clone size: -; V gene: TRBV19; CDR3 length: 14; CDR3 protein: CASGWTGYQETQYF
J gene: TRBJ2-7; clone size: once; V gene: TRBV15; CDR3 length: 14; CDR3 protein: CATSRADSSYEQYF
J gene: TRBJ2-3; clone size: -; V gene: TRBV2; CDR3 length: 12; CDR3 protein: CASRSYTDTQYF
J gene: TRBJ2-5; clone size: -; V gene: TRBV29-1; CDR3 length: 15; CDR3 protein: CSVTQGAAIQETQYF
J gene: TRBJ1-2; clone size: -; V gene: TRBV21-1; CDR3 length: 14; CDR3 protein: CASSKGDRGNGYTF